The T cell receptor (beta chain) under discussion was sequenced for a study of tumour-infiltrating T cells in Burkitt lymphoma. Whole-study context: Overall and progression-free survival were predicted by productive clonality.

The germline V gene has CDR1 MGHRA and CDR2 YSYEKL. This CDR3 spans 13 amino acids. Trimming removed 1 base at V and 4 bases at J, with 7 bases between. Produced via immunoSEQ multiplex PCR; TCRdb's table is partial and in-frame only. Here the sample spans tens of thousands of clones, approximately 31% being singletons. This TCR was recovered from a human donor with Burkitt lymphoma. The chain has TRBV4-1 and TRBJ1-2, with TRBD1 as a possible D gene (6 bases). Source material: tumor tissue. The CDR3 region has the DNA TGCGCCAGCAGCCAAGGGACAGCCTATGGCTACACCTTC. This codes for CASSQGTAYGYTF.